These 23 T cell receptor beta chains originate from one sample sequenced in a study of identical twins. One entry per CDR3 protein results from TCRdb running MiXCR on the 5' RACE reads. Of fewer than 250,000 distinct CDR3 sequences listed, approximately 7% are singletons. Another study also made use of these data, one on yellow fever vaccine responses in identical twins.

Sequenced input: memory (CD45RO+) T cells sorted from blood. The receptors originated from a woman between 18 and 29 years old in good health.

This clonotype came up a few times. This chain connects TRBV20-1 to TRBJ2-7, with 9 bases lining up with TRBD2. The J segment lost 0 bases and the V segment lost 5 bases, leaving 5 bases of the junction unmatched. CDR3 size: 14 residues. Per the germline V gene, CDR1 is DFQATT and CDR2 is SNEGSKA (reference sequence). The CDR3 protein is CSALSGRSSYEQYF. For the CDR3, the DNA is TGCAGTGCTTTGAGCGGGAGGTCCTCCTACGAGCAGTACTTC.

This clonotype was observed many times. The chain has TRBV28 and TRBJ2-1; D is possibly TRBD2 (5 bases). Per germline, CDR1 MDHEN and CDR2 SYDVKM. The ends were cut back, 7 bases at V and 5 bases at J, with 18 bases in the middle. This CDR3 is built from 15 residues. The CDR3 sequence is CASIPPGGLHNEQFF. The CDR3 coding sequence is TGTGCCAGCATTCCTCCAGGCGGGTTACACAATGAGCAGTTCTTC.

This clonotype occurred a few times. This sequence joins TRBV5-1 and TRBJ2-2; 10 bases are a match to TRBD2. CDR3 length: 16 amino acids. Unmatched junction bases numbered 4, after V lost 5 bases and J lost 0 bases. The germline gives CDR1 SGHRS, CDR2 YFSETQ. The CDR3: CASSQLAGTNTGELFF. The DNA of the CDR3 is TGCGCCAGCAGTCAACTAGCGGGAACGAACACCGGGGAGCTGTTTTTT.

The J gene is TRBJ2-7, the V gene TRBV20-1; the match to TRBD2 covers 11 bases. The germline CDR1 and CDR2 sequences are DFQATT and SNEGSKA (reference sequence). With 6 bases clipped from V and 5 bases from J, the junction kept 6 bases outside the gene matches. There are 13 residues in the CDR3. The DNA for the CDR3 is TGCAGTGCAAGACTAGCGGGGCGGGACGAGCAGTACTTC. It specifies CSARLAGRDEQYF.

This clonotype was counted at least ten times. CDR3 in DNA: TGTGCCAGCAGAGACAGACAGACCTATGGCTACACCTTC. Translated: CASRDRQTYGYTF. The chain recombines TRBV6-1 with TRBJ1-2; a weak D match, TRBD1 (5 bases). Germline-derived CDR1 and CDR2 are MNHNS and SASEGT. Trimming cost V 6 bases and J 4 bases, with 12 bases left between them. The CDR3 covers 13 residues.

The table lists this clonotype with many counts. The DNA of the CDR3 is TGTGCCAGCAGCTTTCGGACAGGAGGGACTAGCGAGTCCTACGAGCAGTACTTC. This translates into CASSFRTGGTSESYEQYF. The chain couples TRBV5-5 to TRBJ2-7; 10 positions agree with TRBD2. Germline-derived CDR1 and CDR2 are SGHKS and YYEKEE (reference sequence). With 2 bases clipped from V and 1 base from J, the junction kept 12 bases outside the gene matches. The CDR3 is 18 amino acids.

The chain uses TRBV6-5 and TRBJ2-1, with 9 bases identical to TRBD2. Trimming at V came to 0 bases and at J to 0 bases, leaving 9 bases not matched to a gene. The CDR3 is made up of 19 amino acids. Germline V gene data show CDR1 as MNHEY and CDR2 as SVGAGI. The DNA of the CDR3 is TGTGCCAGCAGTTACTCGCCTTTGGGGCGGGAGGGCTCCTACAATGAGCAGTTCTTC. This codes for CASSYSPLGREGSYNEQFF.

This rearrangement joins TRBV6-4 to TRBJ2-1; D uncertain. Germline assignment: CDR1 MRHNA and CDR2 SNTAGT. V lost 2 bases, J lost 9 bases, and 5 bases lay in between. The CDR3 consists of 11 residues. CDR3 coding DNA: TGTGCCAGCAGTGACGGCTTTGAGCAGTTCTTC. This sequence encodes CASSDGFEQFF.

This clonotype has at least ten counts. This sequence joins TRBV20-1 and TRBJ2-4; no clear D gene. The CDR3 extends over 12 amino acids. The V gene's germline CDR1 is DFQATT and CDR2 SNEGSKA (reference sequence). V was clipped by 4 bases and J by 8 bases, with 12 bases between them. The CDR3 DNA sequence: TGCAGTGCTAATCCAGGAGTAGACATTCAGTACTTC. It yields the protein CSANPGVDIQYF.

V and J are TRBV11-2 and TRBJ1-2, with D tentatively TRBD1 (5 bases). Germline-derived CDR1 and CDR2 are SGHAT and FQNNGV. V was clipped by 1 base and J by 2 bases, with 8 bases between them. CDR3 length: 14 residues. The CDR3 bases are TGTGCCAGCAGCTTAGGGGCAGGGAACTATGGCTACACCTTC. It encodes CASSLGAGNYGYTF.

In its sample, this clonotype was seen a few times. The rearrangement links TRBV27 to TRBJ2-6; D unresolved. Trimming left V 8 bases short and J 4 bases short, with 9 bases between. The CDR3 spans 13 residues. CDR1 MNHEY and CDR2 SMNVEV come from the germline V gene (reference sequence). CDR3 bases: TGTGCCAGCCTGAGGATGGGGGCCAACGTCCTGACTTTC. Residues: CASLRMGANVLTF.

This clonotype was seen a handful of times. The rearrangement uses TRBV28 and TRBJ2-2, with 10 bases identical to TRBD1. The CDR3 is 16 residues long. Germline V lookup: CDR1 MDHEN, CDR2 SYDVKM. With V trimmed by 5 bases and J by 3 bases, 6 bases remained unmatched. CDR3 loop: CASSRQGAKYTGELFF. Written as DNA, the CDR3 is TGTGCCAGCAGTCGACAGGGGGCTAAGTACACCGGGGAGCTGTTTTTT.

This clonotype has only a few counts. The rearrangement joins TRBV7-8 to TRBJ1-6; no definite D call. Per germline, CDR1 SGHVS and CDR2 FQNEAQ. The CDR3 contains 14 residues. V was shortened by 4 bases and J by 8 bases, with 12 bases between the two germline ends. Written as DNA, the CDR3 is TGTGCCAGCAGCTCAAATATAAGGGATTCACCCCTCCACTTT. As protein: CASSSNIRDSPLHF.

Turning to this clonotype: Mismatch with germline at one junction end may stem from a read error. The rearrangement uses TRBV20-1 and TRBJ2-5; D is possibly TRBD2 (6 bases). From germline, CDR1 is DFQATT and CDR2 SNEGSKA (reference sequence). This CDR3 has 13 residues. As DNA, the CDR3 is TGCAGTGCGGAAGCGGTGGGGGGAGAGACCCAGCACTTC. Encoded protein: CSAEAVGGETQHF.

This clonotype has ten or more counts. The chain employs TRBV2 and TRBJ1-2; tentative D call: TRBD1 (5 bases). Germline V gene data show CDR1 as SNHLY and CDR2 as FYNNEI. This CDR3 has 13 amino acids. V lost 5 bases and J 7 bases, leaving 14 bases between the germline ends. This CDR3 reads CASSPIGDRGYTF. In DNA, the CDR3 is TGTGCCAGCAGTCCAATAGGGGATCGTGGCTACACCTTC.

This clonotype has more than one count but fewer than ten. This chain uses TRBV29-1 with TRBJ2-5; D ambiguous. The V gene lost 6 bases and the J gene lost 5 bases, with 16 bases spanning the gap. Germline V gene data show CDR1 as SQVTM and CDR2 as ANQGSEA. This CDR3 is 13 amino acids long. For the CDR3, the DNA is TGCAGCGTCGACGGACGGGTCTTGGAGACCCAGTACTTC. Protein sequence: CSVDGRVLETQYF.

This clonotype was recorded at least ten times. The V call is TRBV10-3, the J call TRBJ1-4; D unclear. Germline V lookup: CDR1 ENHRY, CDR2 SYGVKD. The CDR3 covers 13 residues. The V and J ends lost 9 bases and 4 bases respectively, with 12 bases between them. CDR3 residues: CAIFRALNEKLFF. The CDR3 DNA is TGTGCCATTTTCCGGGCTCTTAATGAAAAACTGTTTTTT.

This clonotype was seen many times. This rearrangement joins TRBV24-1 to TRBJ2-1; 14 nucleotides agree with TRBD2. The ends lost 4 bases at V and 6 bases at J; junction bases unmatched: 7. The CDR3 is 17 amino acids. Germline loops: CDR1 KGHDR, CDR2 SFDVKD. The chain's CDR3 is CATSDPGLAGEFNEQFF. CDR3 nucleotides: TGTGCCACCAGTGACCCGGGACTAGCGGGGGAGTTCAATGAGCAGTTCTTC.

This clonotype was counted only a few times. The rearrangement links TRBV2 to TRBJ2-2; D is unresolved. Germline V lookup: CDR1 SNHLY, CDR2 FYNNEI. Trimming cost V 7 bases and J 0 bases, with 15 bases left between them. CDR3 length equals 16 residues. The CDR3 protein is CASTGHGRTNTGELFF. The CDR3 DNA reads as TGTGCCAGCACCGGCCACGGTCGGACGAACACCGGGGAGCTGTTTTTT. The whole variable domain, filled in from reference TRBV2 and TRBJ2-2, reads EPEVTQTPSHQVTQMGQEVILRCVPISNHLYFYWYRQILGQKVEFLVSFYNNEISEKSEIFDDQFSVERPDGSNFTLKIRSTKLEDSAMYFCASTGHGRTNTGELFFGEGSRLTVL.

The rearrangement uses TRBV7-4 and TRBJ1-2; D possibly corresponds to TRBD1 (6 bases). Germline CDR1 and CDR2: SGHVT and SQSDAQ. The germline V and J ends were trimmed by 3 bases and 8 bases, with 28 bases remaining between them. This CDR3 comprises 18 residues. For the CDR3, the DNA is TGTGCCAGCAGCTTCCACAGGGTCCGGGAATGCCAACAGTACGGCTACACCTTC. Protein product: CASSFHRVRECQQYGYTF.

This clonotype came up a few times. This chain uses TRBV6-5 with TRBJ2-5; no reliable D call. Germline assignment: CDR1 MNHEY and CDR2 SVGAGI. Trimming took off 0 bases at V and 2 bases at J, with 10 bases between the two ends. CDR3 length: 15 residues. CDR3 nucleotide sequence: TGTGCCAGCAGTTACTCGATGCCAGATCAAGAGACCCAGTACTTC. Amino acid sequence: CASSYSMPDQETQYF.

This clonotype came up a few times. The V gene is TRBV28, the J gene TRBJ1-6; 9 nucleotides agree with TRBD1. Germline assignment: CDR1 MDHEN and CDR2 SYDVKM. With V trimmed by 8 bases and J by 2 bases, 4 bases remained unmatched. There are 15 residues in the CDR3. CDR3 residues: CASLGTGTYNSPLHF. The CDR3 DNA is TGTGCCAGCCTGGGGACAGGGACCTATAATTCACCCCTCCACTTT.

This chain connects TRBV7-3 to TRBJ2-7; 11 positions match TRBD2. Germline V gene sequence: CDR1 SGHTA, CDR2 FQGTGA. CDR3 length equals 16 residues. V dropped 2 bases and J dropped 2; count of bases not matched to a gene: 5. The CDR3 DNA reads TGTGCCAGCAGCTTAGGTGGGACTAGCGGAGCCTACGAGCAGTACTTC. This gives the protein CASSLGGTSGAYEQYF.